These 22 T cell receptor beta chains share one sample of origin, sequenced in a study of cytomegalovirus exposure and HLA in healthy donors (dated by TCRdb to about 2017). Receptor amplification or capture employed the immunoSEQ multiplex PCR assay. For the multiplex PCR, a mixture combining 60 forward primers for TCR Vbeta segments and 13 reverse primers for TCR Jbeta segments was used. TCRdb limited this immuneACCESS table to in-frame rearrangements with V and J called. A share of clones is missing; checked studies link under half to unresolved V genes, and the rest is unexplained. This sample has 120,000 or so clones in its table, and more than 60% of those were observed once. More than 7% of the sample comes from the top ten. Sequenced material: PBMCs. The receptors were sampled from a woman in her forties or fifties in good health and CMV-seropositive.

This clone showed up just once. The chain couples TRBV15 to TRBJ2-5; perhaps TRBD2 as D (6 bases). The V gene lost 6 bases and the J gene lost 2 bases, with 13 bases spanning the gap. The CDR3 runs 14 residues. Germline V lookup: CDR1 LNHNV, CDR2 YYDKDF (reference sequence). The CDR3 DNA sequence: TGTGCCACCAGGGTGGGGGGTCTACAAGAGACCCAGTACTTC. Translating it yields CATRVGGLQETQYF.

The CDR3 is CASSLVFAGGNNEQFF. The CDR3, as DNA: TGTGCCAGCAGCTTAGTATTCGCGGGGGGGAACAATGAGCAGTTCTTC. The chain has TRBV11-2 and TRBJ2-1; TRBD2 agrees at 9 bases. Trimming at V came to 1 base and at J to 5 bases, leaving 6 bases not matched to a gene. Per germline, CDR1 SGHAT and CDR2 FQNNGV. The CDR3 is 16 amino acids. The variable domain in full, completed from reference TRBV11-2 and TRBJ2-1, reads EAGVAQSPRYKIIEKRQSVAFWCNPISGHATLYWYQQILGQGPKLLIQFQNNGVVDDSQLPKDRFSAERLKGVDSTLKIQPAKLEDSAVYLCASSLVFAGGNNEQFFGPGTRLTVL.

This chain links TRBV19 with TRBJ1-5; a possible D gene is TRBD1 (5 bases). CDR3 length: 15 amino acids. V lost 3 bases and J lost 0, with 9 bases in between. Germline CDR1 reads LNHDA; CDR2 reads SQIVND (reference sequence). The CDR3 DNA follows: TGTGCCAGTAGTATCACCCAGGGTAGCAATCAGCCCCAGCATTTT. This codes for CASSITQGSNQPQHF.

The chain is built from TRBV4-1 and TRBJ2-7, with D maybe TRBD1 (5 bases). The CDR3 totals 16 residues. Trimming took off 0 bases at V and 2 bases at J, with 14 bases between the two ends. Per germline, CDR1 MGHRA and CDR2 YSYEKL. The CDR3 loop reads CASSQERSGLTYEQYF. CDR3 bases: TGCGCCAGCAGCCAAGAACGATCAGGGCTCACCTACGAGCAGTACTTC.

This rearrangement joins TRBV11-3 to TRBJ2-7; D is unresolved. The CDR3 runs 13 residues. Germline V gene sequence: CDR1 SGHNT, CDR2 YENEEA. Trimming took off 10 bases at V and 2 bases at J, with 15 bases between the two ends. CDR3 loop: CATANGLTYEQYF. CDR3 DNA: TGTGCCACCGCGAACGGTCTTACCTACGAGCAGTACTTC. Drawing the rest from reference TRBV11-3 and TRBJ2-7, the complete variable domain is EAGVVQSPRYKIIEKKQPVAFWCNPISGHNTLYWYLQNLGQGPELLIRYENEEAVDDSQLPKDRFSAERLKGVDSTLKIQPAELGDSAVYLCATANGLTYEQYFGPGTRLTVT.

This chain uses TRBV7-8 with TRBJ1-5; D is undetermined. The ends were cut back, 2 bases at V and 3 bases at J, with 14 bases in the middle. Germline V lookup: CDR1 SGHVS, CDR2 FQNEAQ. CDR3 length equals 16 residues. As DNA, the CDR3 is TGTGCCAGCAGCTTATCAGGCGCAGGCCTCAATCAGCCCCAGCATTTT. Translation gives CASSLSGAGLNQPQHF.

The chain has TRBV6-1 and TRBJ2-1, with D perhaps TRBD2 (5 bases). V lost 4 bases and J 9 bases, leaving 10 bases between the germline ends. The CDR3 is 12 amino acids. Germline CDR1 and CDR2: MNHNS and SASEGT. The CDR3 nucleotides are TGTGCCAGCAGTGTAGGTAGCGTTGAGCAGTTCTTC. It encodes CASSVGSVEQFF.

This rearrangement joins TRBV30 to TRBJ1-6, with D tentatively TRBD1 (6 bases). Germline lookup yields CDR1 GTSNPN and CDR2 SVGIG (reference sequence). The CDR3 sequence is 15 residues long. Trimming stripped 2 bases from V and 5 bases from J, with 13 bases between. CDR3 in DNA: TGTGCCTGGAGTCCGCCGGGACACCATAATTCACCCCTCCACTTT. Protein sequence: CAWSPPGHHNSPLHF.

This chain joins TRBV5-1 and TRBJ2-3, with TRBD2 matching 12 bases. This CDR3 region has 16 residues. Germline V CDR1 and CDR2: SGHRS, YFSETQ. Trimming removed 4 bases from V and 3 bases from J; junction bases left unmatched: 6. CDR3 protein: CASSLTSGSPTDTQYF. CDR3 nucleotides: TGCGCCAGCAGCCTGACTAGCGGGAGCCCGACAGATACGCAGTATTTT.

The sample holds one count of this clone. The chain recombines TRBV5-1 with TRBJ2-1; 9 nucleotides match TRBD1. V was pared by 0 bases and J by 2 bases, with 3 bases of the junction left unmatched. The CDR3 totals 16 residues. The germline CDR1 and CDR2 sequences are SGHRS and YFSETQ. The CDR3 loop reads CASSLAGTGPYNEQFF. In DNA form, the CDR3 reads TGCGCCAGCAGCTTGGCTGGGACAGGGCCCTACAATGAGCAGTTCTTC.

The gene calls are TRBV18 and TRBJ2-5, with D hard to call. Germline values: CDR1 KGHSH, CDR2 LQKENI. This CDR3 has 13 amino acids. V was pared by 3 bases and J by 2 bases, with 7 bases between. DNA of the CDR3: TGTGCCAGCTCACCGAACAGACAAGAGACCCAGTACTTC. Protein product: CASSPNRQETQYF.

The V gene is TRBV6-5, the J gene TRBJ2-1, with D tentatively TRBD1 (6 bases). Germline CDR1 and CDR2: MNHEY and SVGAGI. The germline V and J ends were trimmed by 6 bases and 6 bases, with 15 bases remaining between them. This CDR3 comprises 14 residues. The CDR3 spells CASRINRVGNEQFF. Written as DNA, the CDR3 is TGTGCCAGCAGGATAAACAGGGTCGGCAATGAGCAGTTCTTC.

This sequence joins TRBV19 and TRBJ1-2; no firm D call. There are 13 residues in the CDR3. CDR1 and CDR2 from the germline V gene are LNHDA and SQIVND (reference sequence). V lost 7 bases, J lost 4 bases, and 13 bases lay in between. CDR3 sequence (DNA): TGTGCCAGTACCCCCCCCTCTAGCTATGGCTACACCTTC. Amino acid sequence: CASTPPSSYGYTF.

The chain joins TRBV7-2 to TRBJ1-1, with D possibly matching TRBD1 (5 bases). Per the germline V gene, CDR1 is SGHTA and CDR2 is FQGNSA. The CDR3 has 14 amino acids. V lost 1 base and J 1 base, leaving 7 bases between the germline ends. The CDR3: CASSLGGANTEAFF. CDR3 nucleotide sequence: TGTGCCAGCAGCTTAGGCGGGGCGAACACTGAAGCTTTCTTT. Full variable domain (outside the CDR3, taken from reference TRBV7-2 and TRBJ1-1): GAGVSQSPSNKVTEKGKDVELRCDPISGHTALYWYRQSLGQGLEFLIYFQGNSAPDKSGLPSDRFSAERTGGSVSTLTIQRTQQEDSAVYLCASSLGGANTEAFFGQGTRLTVV.

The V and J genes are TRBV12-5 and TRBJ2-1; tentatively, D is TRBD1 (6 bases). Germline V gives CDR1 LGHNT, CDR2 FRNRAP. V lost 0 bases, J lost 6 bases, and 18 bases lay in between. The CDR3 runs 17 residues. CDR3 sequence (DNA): TGTGCTAGTGGTTTGGTGGTGGGGACAAGTGACAGCAATGAGCAGTTCTTC. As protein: CASGLVVGTSDSNEQFF.

CDR3 sequence reads: CASTTQGRTTEAFF. In DNA form, the CDR3 reads TGTGCCAGCACCACCCAGGGAAGAACCACTGAAGCTTTCTTT. The rearrangement links TRBV6-5 to TRBJ1-1; D is perhaps TRBD1 (5 bases). This CDR3 comprises 14 residues. V dropped 7 bases and J dropped 4 bases, with 16 bases sitting between them. CDR1 and CDR2 from the germline V gene are MNHEY and SVGAGI.

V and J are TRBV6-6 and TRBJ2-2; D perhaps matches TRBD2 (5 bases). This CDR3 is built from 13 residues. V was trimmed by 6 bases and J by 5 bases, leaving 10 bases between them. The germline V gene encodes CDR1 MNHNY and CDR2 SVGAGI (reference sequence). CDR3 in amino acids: CASSRGRTGELFF. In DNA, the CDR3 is TGTGCCAGCAGCCGAGGGCGTACCGGGGAGCTGTTTTTT.

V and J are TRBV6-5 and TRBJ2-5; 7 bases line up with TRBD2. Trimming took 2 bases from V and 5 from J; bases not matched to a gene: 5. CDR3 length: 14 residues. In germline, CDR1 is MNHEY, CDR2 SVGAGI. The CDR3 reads CASSYRRGGETQYF. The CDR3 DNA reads TGTGCCAGCAGTTACCGGAGGGGAGGGGAGACCCAGTACTTC.

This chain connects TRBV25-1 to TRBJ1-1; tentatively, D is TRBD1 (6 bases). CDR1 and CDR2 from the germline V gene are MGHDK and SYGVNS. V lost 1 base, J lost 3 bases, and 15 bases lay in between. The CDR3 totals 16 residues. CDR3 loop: CASSEFGYKGDTEAFF. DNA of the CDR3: TGTGCCAGCAGTGAATTTGGGTATAAGGGGGACACTGAAGCTTTCTTT.

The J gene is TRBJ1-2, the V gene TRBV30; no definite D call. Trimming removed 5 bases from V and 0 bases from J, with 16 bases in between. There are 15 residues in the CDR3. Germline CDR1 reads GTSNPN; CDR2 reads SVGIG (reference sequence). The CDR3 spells CAWDDMGRTNYGYTF. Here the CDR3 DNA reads TGTGCCTGGGACGACATGGGCAGGACTAACTATGGCTACACCTTC.

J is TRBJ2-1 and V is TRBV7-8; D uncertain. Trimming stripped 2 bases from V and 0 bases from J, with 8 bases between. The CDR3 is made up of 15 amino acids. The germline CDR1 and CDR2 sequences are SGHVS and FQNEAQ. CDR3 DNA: TGTGCCAGCAGCTTAATTTTGAGCTCCTACAATGAGCAGTTCTTC. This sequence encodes CASSLILSSYNEQFF.

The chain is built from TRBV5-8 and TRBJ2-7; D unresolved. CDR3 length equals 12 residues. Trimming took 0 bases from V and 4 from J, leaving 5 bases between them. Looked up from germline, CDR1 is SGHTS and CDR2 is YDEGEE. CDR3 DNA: TGTGCCAGCAGCTTGGACGGTTACGAGCAGTACTTC. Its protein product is CASSLDGYEQYF.